This T cell receptor (beta chain) stems from a study of blood T cell repertoires in COVID-19. Categorization into cohorts depended on clinical history that participants reported. Clones were read by immunoSEQ multiplex PCR, and TCRdb kept only the in-frame ones, dropping some. The repertoire holds around 500,000 clones, with 88% as singletons. The sample taken for sequencing was PBMCs or T cells enriched from blood (not recorded which). The clonotype was recovered from a woman between 40 and 50 years old who had recovered from COVID-19.

The CDR3 DNA reads as TGCGCCAGCAGTGAGTCAATTTTGGTGGGACTTAAAGAGACCCAGTACTTC. Translating gives CASSESILVGLKETQYF. The chain joins TRBV10-2 to TRBJ2-5; TRBD2 is a possible D gene (6 bases). The CDR3 sequence is 17 residues long. The germline V gene has CDR1 WSHSY and CDR2 SAAADI. Trimming cost V 0 bases and J 3 bases, with 17 bases left between them.